The 4 T cell receptor beta chains in this list originate from one sample, sequenced in a study of Ad26.COV2.S vaccination and SARS-CoV-2 variants. Treatment of the sample: 19 received Ad26.COV2.S at low or high dose, single or two shots; roughly 5 received placebo; per-sample allocation not given. All samples were drawn on day 63, counting from the first vaccine or placebo injection. The data were produced by immunoSEQ multiplex PCR, yet TCRdb's version contains in-frame clones alone and is incomplete. The data hold fewer than 600,000 clones, with approximately 90% observed a single time. The sample was peripheral blood, taken in a trial of Ad26.COV2.S vaccine versus placebo. The origin of the receptors is a person between 18 and 65 years old who received the Ad26.COV2.S COVID-19 vaccine or a placebo.

The J gene is TRBJ2-7, the V gene TRBV2; tentatively, D is TRBD1 (5 bases). Trimming stripped 5 bases from V and 4 bases from J, with 15 bases between. The CDR3 sequence is 14 residues long. Germline V gives CDR1 SNHLY, CDR2 FYNNEI. CDR3: CASSPDKTSYEQYF. For the CDR3, the DNA is TGTGCCAGCAGTCCGGACAAGACATCTTACGAGCAGTACTTC.

The rearrangement uses TRBV6-5 and TRBJ1-6; D is perhaps TRBD1 (5 bases). V was clipped by 6 bases and J by 8 bases, with 11 bases between them. Germline V gives CDR1 MNHEY, CDR2 SVGAGI. The CDR3 covers 13 residues. The CDR3 protein is CASSHRLDSPLHF. In DNA, the CDR3 is TGTGCCAGCAGCCACAGGCTGGATTCACCCCTCCACTTT.

CDR3 in DNA: TGCGCCAGCAGCTGGGGGGGACTAGCGGGAGCCTACGAGCAGTACTTC. Protein: CASSWGGLAGAYEQYF. The chain has TRBV5-1 and TRBJ2-7; 14 bases align to TRBD2. Germline CDR1 is SGHRS and CDR2 is YFSETQ. The CDR3 has 16 amino acids. The V segment lost 3 bases and the J segment 2 bases; nucleotides outside the gene matches: 4.

This chain connects TRBV7-8 to TRBJ2-1; D is perhaps TRBD2 (5 bases). V was pared by 5 bases and J by 2 bases, with 19 bases between. From germline, CDR1 is SGHVS and CDR2 FQNEAQ. The CDR3 sequence is 17 residues long. CDR3 coding DNA: TGTGCCAGCAGCCCACATCTAGAGAGGGCGGCCTACAATGAGCAGTTCTTC. Amino acid sequence: CASSPHLERAAYNEQFF.